This T cell receptor beta chain is from a study of blood T cell repertoires in COVID-19. Study summary: Italy, Spain and the United States were the sources of the convalescent and acute COVID-19 samples. T cells, B-cell-depleted T cells, or PBMCs provided the cDNA or gDNA that served as material.

This clone was detected only once. V was clipped by 2 bases and J by 5 bases, with 9 bases between them. There are 13 residues in the CDR3. Germline V gene sequence: CDR1 KGHSH, CDR2 LQKENI. The authors' processing: Amplification from reference gene primers served as the basis for estimated nucleated cell counts. TCRdb's copy holds only in-frame clones and misses some; the assay was immunoSEQ multiplex PCR. The V and J calls and clone size were taken over from that table, and D and trimming were inferred from the DNA. The repertoire consists of 200,000 to 250,000 clones, with around four fifths occurring once and the leading ten covering 7.5% to 8%.

The rearrangement uses TRBV18 and TRBJ2-5; D gene uncertain. Sequenced input: peripheral blood. The origin of this receptor is a woman aged 45-65 years with active or convalescent COVID-19. In DNA form, the CDR3 reads TGTGCCAGCTCACCAATAATCGCGGAGACCCAGTACTTC. Translation gives CASSPIIAETQYF.